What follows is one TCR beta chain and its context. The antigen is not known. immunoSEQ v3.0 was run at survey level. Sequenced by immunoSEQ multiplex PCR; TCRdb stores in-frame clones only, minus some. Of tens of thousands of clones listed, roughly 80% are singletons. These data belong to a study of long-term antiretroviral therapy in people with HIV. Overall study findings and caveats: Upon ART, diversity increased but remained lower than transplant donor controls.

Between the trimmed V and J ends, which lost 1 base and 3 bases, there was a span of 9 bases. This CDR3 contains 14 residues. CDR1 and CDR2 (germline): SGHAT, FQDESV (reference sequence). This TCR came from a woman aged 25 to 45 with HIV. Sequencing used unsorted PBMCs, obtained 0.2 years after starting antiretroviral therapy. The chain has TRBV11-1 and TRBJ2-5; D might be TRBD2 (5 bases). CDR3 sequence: CASSLGTGEETQYF. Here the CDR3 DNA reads TGTGCCAGCAGCTTAGGGACTGGCGAAGAGACCCAGTACTTC.